This T cell receptor beta chain was found in a study of CD8+ T cells in alopecia areata. Study findings and constraints: Sequencing of scalp tissue also captures the resident alphabeta T cells of normal skin.

Sequencing templates came from extracted RNA that was reverse transcribed into cDNA. The repertoire was sequenced with immunoSEQ multiplex PCR; TCRdb's copy has only in-frame clones and lacks some. The sample has around 69,000 clones, 50% to 75% seen once. On this clone itself: The antigen is not known.

The CDR3 consists of 13 residues. Trimming took 0 bases from V and 8 from J, leaving 10 bases between them. CDR1 and CDR2 from the germline V gene are ENHRY and SYGVKD. The sequence was obtained from a human donor with alopecia areata. The chain carries TRBV10-3 and TRBJ1-2; a weak D match, TRBD1 (6 bases). The source was CD8+ T cells sorted from blood, collected at week 0. As DNA, the CDR3 is TGTGCCATCAGTGAGTCACAGGGTAAAGGCTACACCTTC. This gives the protein CAISESQGKGYTF.